The rows below give T cell receptor beta chains drawn from one sample of a study of spatial heterogeneity in lung cancer. TCRdb analysed the 5' RACE reads with MiXCR anew, one entry per CDR3 protein. The table lists some 110,000 distinct CDR3 sequences, 12% of them singletons. The sample in question was PBMCs, obtained at follow-up. All receptors come from a male donor with early-stage non-small cell lung cancer. The CDR3 runs from the conserved cysteine through the conserved F or W. Fields, in order: clone size, V gene, J gene, D gene, CDR3 length, CDR3 DNA, CDR3 protein. D genes are given only for firm matches. The listing skips clone size in some rows; elsewhere it reads once, few, many or a size class.

.	TRBV6-6	TRBJ2-7	TRBD1	14	TGTGCCAGCAGAGAACAGGGGGCCTACTACGAGCAGTACTTC	CASREQGAYYEQYF
.	TRBV24-1	TRBJ2-2	TRBD1	15	TGTGCCACCAGTGACCGGGGACAGTACACCGGGGAGCTGTTTTTT	CATSDRGQYTGELFF
few	TRBV7-3	TRBJ2-5	.	13	TGTGCCAGCAGCTCGGGAAATCAAGAGACCCAGTACTTC	CASSSGNQETQYF
few	TRBV20-1	TRBJ2-7	.	15	TGCAGTGCTCTGGCTTGGGGGATGAAATCCTACGAGCAGTACTTC	CSALAWGMKSYEQYF
many	TRBV10-3	TRBJ2-7	.	15	TGTGCCATTGCCCAGCGGTTGGAGGGGGCTGCCGAGCAGTACTTC	CAIAQRLEGAAEQYF
many	TRBV28	TRBJ2-3	.	15	TGTGCCAGCAGTTTAAGGGGATGGGTTACAGATACGCAGTATTTT	CASSLRGWVTDTQYF
many	TRBV28	TRBJ2-6	.	16	TGTGCCAGCAGTTTCGTCGGGACATCTGGGGCCAACGTCCTGACTTTC	CASSFVGTSGANVLTF
many	TRBV28	TRBJ2-3	TRBD2	17	TGTGCCAGCGGGCGGACTAGCGGGGGGATGTCCACAGATACGCAGTATTTT	CASGRTSGGMSTDTQYF
.	TRBV7-6	TRBJ2-7	.	14	TGTGCCAGCAGCCCTGACAGTACCTCCTACGAGCAGTACTTC	CASSPDSTSYEQYF
.	TRBV7-2	TRBJ1-5	.	15	TGTGCCAGCAGCTCCCGGACGCTCGGGAGCCAGCCCCAGCATTTT	CASSSRTLGSQPQHF
few	TRBV5-1	TRBJ2-1	TRBD1	14	TGCGCCAGCGGAGAAGGGGGCCTATCAATGAAGCAGTTCTTC	CASGEGGLSMKQFF
few	TRBV20-1	TRBJ1-4	TRBD1	15	TGCAGTGCTAGAGCCTGGGGACAGGGAGTTGGAAAACTGTTTTTT	CSARAWGQGVGKLFF
many	TRBV28	TRBJ2-5	.	16	TGTGCCAGCACCCGCCTCCCTCAAATCCCCGGGGAGACCCAGTACTTC	CASTRLPQIPGETQYF
few	TRBV5-4	TRBJ1-4	TRBD1	15	TGTGCCAGCAGCTCCAAGACAGGGACTAATGAAAAACTGTTTTTT	CASSSKTGTNEKLFF
few	TRBV7-6	TRBJ2-5	.	14	TGTGCCAGCAGCTTAGGGAGAGGGGCCGAGACCCAGTACTTC	CASSLGRGAETQYF
many	TRBV29-1	TRBJ2-3	TRBD1	13	TGCGGATCCCGGGACAGCAACACAGATACGCAGTATTTT	CGSRDSNTDTQYF
many	TRBV12-3/TRBV12-4	TRBJ1-2	.	17	TGTGCCAGCAGCCCCCGAGGAGGGGGGGCCACAGTCTATGGCTACACCTTC	CASSPRGGGATVYGYTF
few	TRBV2	TRBJ1-4	.	13	TGTGCCAGCAGCCGACAGACTAATGAAAAACTGTTTTTT	CASSRQTNEKLFF
.	TRBV20-1	TRBJ2-3	TRBD2	15	TGCAGTGCGCCAAATCTAGCGGCCCGCACAGATACGCAGTATTTT	CSAPNLAARTDTQYF
.	TRBV12-3/TRBV12-4	TRBJ1-1	.	15	TGTGCCAGCAGTTTTAAGAAGGGCCAGGGTTTTGAAGCTTTCTTT	CASSFKKGQGFEAFF
.	TRBV20-1	TRBJ2-2	.	14	TGCAGTGCTGGTGGCCCGGGCAACACCGGGGAGCTGTTTTTT	CSAGGPGNTGELFF
many	TRBV23-1	TRBJ2-2	TRBD2	20	TGCGCCAGCTGCCAGGGCATCGACGCTAGCGGGGGGATAAACACCGGGGAGCTGTTTTTT	CASCQGIDASGGINTGELFF
many	TRBV7-2	TRBJ2-5	.	14	TGTGCCAGCAGCTTACGTACTAGCAAAGAGACCCAGTACTTC	CASSLRTSKETQYF
.	TRBV7-2	TRBJ1-2	TRBD1	15	TGTGCCAGCAGCCCGGGCCAGGGGGTCTACTATGGCTACACCTTC	CASSPGQGVYYGYTF
.	TRBV6-2/TRBV6-3	TRBJ2-6	.	15	TGTGCCAGCAGTCAAGATTCCTCTGGGGCCAACGTCCTGACTTTC	CASSQDSSGANVLTF
.	TRBV27	TRBJ1-1	.	14	TGTGCCAGCAGTACGACAGGTTTGAACACTGAAGCTTTCTTT	CASSTTGLNTEAFF
many	TRBV28	TRBJ1-1	TRBD1	14	TGTGCCAGCTCTAGGGGACAGGGCATCACTGAAGCTTTCTTT	CASSRGQGITEAFF
few	TRBV9	TRBJ2-3	.	20	TGTGCCAGCAGCGTAGCCTCTTACGCCGGGGGCGCACAGGAGGCAGATACGCAGTATTTT	CASSVASYAGGAQEADTQYF
many	TRBV5-1	TRBJ2-7	.	14	TGCGCCAGCAGCTTGGATGGGGGCCACTACGAGCAGTACTTC	CASSLDGGHYEQYF
few	TRBV11-3	TRBJ1-4	TRBD1	15	TGTGCCAGCAGCTCAACAGGGGGCACTAATGAAAAACTGTTTTTT	CASSSTGGTNEKLFF
few	TRBV29-1	TRBJ2-7	.	9	TGCAGCGTTGGGGGGGCGCGGTACTTC	CSVGGARYF
few	TRBV5-5	TRBJ2-1	.	12	TGTGCCAGCAGCATACAGGGTGGCGAGCAGTTCTTC	CASSIQGGEQFF
few	TRBV2	TRBJ2-7	TRBD2	15	TGTGCCAGCAGTCTACTAGCGGGGGGCGCCTACGAGCAGTACTTC	CASSLLAGGAYEQYF
.	TRBV28	TRBJ1-1	.	13	TGTGCCAGCAGCACCTTCGGGGGACTGAAAGCTTTCTTT	CASSTFGGLKAFF
.	TRBV4-2	TRBJ2-5	TRBD1	16	TGTGCCAGCAGCCAAGCAACAGGGGGCTCGGAAGAGACCCAGTACTTC	CASSQATGGSEETQYF
few	TRBV29-1	TRBJ1-5	.	13	TGCAGCGTTGCGCAGGGGCTGGATCAGCCCCAGCATTTT	CSVAQGLDQPQHF
many	TRBV29-1	TRBJ2-3	.	12	TGCAGCGTCGAGGGGGGGTCGGATACGCAGTATTTT	CSVEGGSDTQYF
few	TRBV20-1	TRBJ2-1	.	13	TGCAGTGTTCCGGGACAACTAACCAATGAGCAGTTCTTC	CSVPGQLTNEQFF
.	TRBV7-9	TRBJ2-1	TRBD2	17	TGTGCCAGCAGCTTAGGGCTAGCGGGGGGACTGGACAATGAGCAGTTCTTC	CASSLGLAGGLDNEQFF
medium-sized	TRBV15	TRBJ1-6	.	16	TGTGCCACCAGCAGAGAGAGGCCCTCGGGGAATTCACCCCTCCACTTT	CATSRERPSGNSPLHF
few	TRBV7-9	TRBJ2-2	TRBD1	16	TGTGCCAGCAGCTTGGGACAGGGGACGAACACCGGGGAGCTGTTTTTT	CASSLGQGTNTGELFF
few	TRBV6-2/TRBV6-3	TRBJ1-1	.	14	TGTGCCAGCAGCTACCGCAACAGGAACACTGAAGCTTTCTTT	CASSYRNRNTEAFF